The 25 T cell receptor beta chains given below trace back to one sample, sequenced in a study of blood T cells in healthy people across ages. The use of a sample-barcoded 5' primer and a J-beta primer mix characterized a second PCR of about 7 to 12 cycles. A single record per CDR3 protein comes from TCRdb applying MiXCR to the 5' RACE reads. The sample carries roughly 700,000 distinct CDR3 sequences, around 32% recorded once. Sequences were obtained from blood. These receptors were taken from a woman of 80 years or more in good health.

V usage is TRBV5-4 and J usage is TRBJ2-3; 9 bases fit TRBD2. The CDR3 is made up of 14 amino acids. The ends lost 7 bases at V and 4 bases at J; junction bases unmatched: 7. Per germline, CDR1 SGHNT and CDR2 YYREEE (reference sequence). CDR3 DNA: TGTGCCAGCGGCGAAGAGCGGGGGGCAGATACGCAGTATTTT. It codes for CASGEERGADTQYF.

In this sample, this clonotype turned up a few times. The chain uses TRBV20-1 and TRBJ1-1, with 10 bases that match TRBD1. CDR3 size: 17 residues. The trim removed 5 bases at V and 5 bases at J, leaving 17 bases unmatched. Germline values: CDR1 DFQATT, CDR2 SNEGSKA (reference sequence). CDR3 DNA: TGCAGTGCTGCAGACAGGGGGCGAAGGGGTGGAAGGACTGAAGCTTTCTTT. It yields the protein CSAADRGRRGGRTEAFF.

A word on this clonotype: A much larger clone differs by one base, so this may be a read error. This chain links TRBV24-1 with TRBJ2-5, with TRBD2 matching 9 bases. CDR3 length equals 16 residues. Germline CDR1 is KGHDR and CDR2 is SFDVKD. J was trimmed by 11 bases and V by 0 bases; bases with no gene match: 12. In DNA form, the CDR3 reads TGTGCCACCAGTGATTTGATGGCGGGGGGGCGTAATGAGCAGTACTTC. It codes for CATSDLMAGGRNEQYF.

This clonotype was picked up one time. CDR3 amino acids: CASSLNRGSGNTIYF. The DNA for the CDR3 is TGTGCCAGCAGCCTCAACAGGGGCTCTGGAAACACCATATATTTT. The chain links TRBV7-2 to TRBJ1-3; 7 bases fit TRBD1. Germline values: CDR1 SGHTA, CDR2 FQGNSA. V lost 5 bases to trimming and J lost 0 bases; unmatched junction nucleotides: 4. This CDR3 contains 15 residues.

This clonotype was detected many times. The V call is TRBV19, the J call TRBJ2-4; 8 bases are shared with TRBD1. Trimming removed 5 bases from V and 9 bases from J; junction bases left unmatched: 12. Germline CDR1 and CDR2: LNHDA and SQIVND (reference sequence). This CDR3 contains 15 residues. The CDR3 nucleotides are TGTGCCAGTAGTGCTCGCCCCGGGACAGGTTCCATTCAGTACTTC. It specifies CASSARPGTGSIQYF.

This clonotype was seen at least ten times. The chain recombines TRBV6-1 with TRBJ2-1; 10 bases fit TRBD2. The CDR3 contains 15 residues. In germline, CDR1 is MNHNS, CDR2 SASEGT. V trimming: 10 bases; J trimming: 4 bases; junction bases outside the gene matches: 10. The chain's CDR3 is CAITWGSGGYNEQFF. For the CDR3, the DNA is TGTGCCATCACTTGGGGTAGCGGGGGGTACAATGAGCAGTTCTTC.

In its sample, this clonotype was seen many times. The rearrangement uses TRBV5-4 and TRBJ2-7; 10 nucleotides line up with TRBD1. CDR3 length equals 14 residues. Germline CDR1 reads SGHNT; CDR2 reads YYREEE (reference sequence). V dropped 1 base and J dropped 6; count of bases not matched to a gene: 4. The CDR3 bases are TGTGCCAGCAGCTTGCGACAGGGGGCAACCGAGCAGTACTTC. This sequence encodes CASSLRQGATEQYF. Using reference TRBV5-4 and TRBJ2-7 for the parts outside the CDR3, the full variable domain is ETGVTQSPTHLIKTRGQQVTLRCSSQSGHNTVSWYQQALGQGPQFIFQYYREEENGRGNFPPRFSGLQFPNYSSELNVNALELDDSALYLCASSLRQGATEQYFGPGTRLTVT.

The table lists this clonotype with a few counts. The chain is built from TRBV4-2 and TRBJ1-5, with a tentative D call TRBD1 (6 bases). Germline V gene lookup returns CDR1 LGHNA and CDR2 YNFKEQ. Trimming left V 4 bases short and J 1 base short, with 20 bases between. The CDR3 loop spans 18 amino acids. The CDR3 sequence is CASSPRADSRVSNQPQHF. Written as DNA, the CDR3 is TGTGCCAGCAGCCCCCGAGCGGACAGCCGTGTGAGCAATCAGCCCCAGCATTTT.

The V call is TRBV29-1, the J call TRBJ1-1; 7 bases line up with TRBD1. CDR3 length: 13 residues. Germline lookup yields CDR1 SQVTM and CDR2 ANQGSEA. V shed 6 bases and J 4 bases; nucleotides not matched to a gene: 8. Here the CDR3 reads CSVRQGDGTEAFF. The CDR3 DNA follows: TGCAGCGTCAGACAGGGAGATGGCACTGAAGCTTTCTTT.

Remarks on this clonotype: The junction does not match germline at one end; this may be a read error. V and J are TRBV7-9 and TRBJ1-1; D unclear. The CDR3 sequence is 13 residues long. Germline V gene data show CDR1 as SEHNR and CDR2 as FQNEAQ (reference sequence). In DNA, the CDR3 is TGTGCCAGCAGCTTATCACTGAACACTAAAGCTTTCTTT. Translating gives CASSLSLNTKAFF.

V and J are TRBV20-1 and TRBJ2-5; perhaps TRBD1 as D (6 bases). The CDR3 extends over 15 amino acids. Between the trimmed V and J ends, which lost 0 bases and 1 base, there was a span of 12 bases. The germline V gene has CDR1 DFQATT and CDR2 SNEGSKA (reference sequence). CDR3 sequence reads: CSARDQRTAQETQYF. CDR3 nucleotides: TGCAGTGCTAGAGATCAGCGGACAGCCCAAGAGACCCAGTACTTC.

This clonotype showed up many times. The chain recombines TRBV7-3 with TRBJ1-2, with a possible D match to TRBD1 (5 bases). This CDR3 spans 13 amino acids. CDR1 and CDR2 from the germline V gene are SGHTA and FQGTGA. Deletions cut 6 bases from V and 8 bases from J, with 16 bases between. In DNA form, the CDR3 reads TGTGCCAGCAGTCCTCGGATGGGGGAAGGCTACACCTTC. The encoded protein is CASSPRMGEGYTF.

This chain uses TRBV6-2 or TRBV6-3 with TRBJ2-2, with 9 bases lining up with TRBD2. Germline V CDR1 and CDR2: MNHEY, SVGEGT. This CDR3 comprises 17 residues. Trimming removed 4 bases from V and 3 bases from J; junction bases left unmatched: 9. The DNA for the CDR3 is TGTGCCAGCAGTTTCCTCGGGGTAGCGGGGGACACCGGGGAGCTGTTTTTT. Translated, it gives CASSFLGVAGDTGELFF.

The rearrangement links TRBV3-1 to TRBJ1-2; TRBD1 might be the D (6 bases). The CDR3 is made up of 15 amino acids. Germline values: CDR1 LGHDT, CDR2 YNNKEL (reference sequence). Trimming removed 1 base at V and 0 bases at J, with 9 bases between. The DNA for the CDR3 is TGTGCCAGCAGCCAAGGGACAGCCGCTAACTATGGCTACACCTTC. This translates into CASSQGTAANYGYTF. The full variable domain, its missing parts supplied by reference TRBV3-1 and TRBJ1-2, is DTAVSQTPKYLVTQMGNDKSIKCEQNLGHDTMYWYKQDSKKFLKIMFSYNNKELIINETVPNRFSPKSPDKAHLNLHINSLELGDSAVYFCASSQGTAANYGYTFGSGTRLTVV.

This clonotype was picked up many times. CDR3: CASIRGLDSYNEQFF. The DNA of the CDR3 is TGTGCCAGCATTAGGGGGCTAGACTCCTACAATGAGCAGTTCTTC. V gene TRBV12-3 or TRBV12-4 combines with J gene TRBJ2-1, with 7 bases aligning to TRBD1. The CDR3 totals 15 residues. V trimming: 7 bases; J trimming: 0 bases; junction bases outside the gene matches: 6.

This clonotype was counted at least ten times. The chain recombines TRBV20-1 with TRBJ2-3; no firm D call. This CDR3 region has 12 residues. Germline CDR1 is DFQATT and CDR2 is SNEGSKA (reference sequence). Trimming removed 3 bases from V and 0 bases from J, with 4 bases in between. The CDR3 here is CSASQSTDTQYF. The CDR3 DNA reads as TGCAGTGCTAGTCAGAGCACAGATACGCAGTATTTT.

With respect to this clonotype: A much larger clone lies one base from this, so it may be a read error. The chain uses TRBV9 and TRBJ2-4; D is perhaps TRBD1 or TRBD2 (5 bases each). The J call may be faulty, since TRBJ2-7 better matches the DNA end. The CDR3 loop spans 14 amino acids. Germline V gene lookup returns CDR1 SGDLS and CDR2 YYNGEE. CDR3 sequence reads: CASARGLTRHEQYF. CDR3 DNA sequence: TGTGCCAGCGCCCGGGGCTTAACTCGCCACGAGCAGTACTTC.

In its sample, this clonotype was seen many times. The genes are TRBV7-2 and TRBJ2-7; unclear D gene. The length of the CDR3 is 13 residues. Germline V lookup: CDR1 SGHTA, CDR2 FQGNSA. Between the trimmed V and J ends, which lost 0 bases and 3 bases, there was a span of 6 bases. For the CDR3, the DNA is TGTGCCAGCAGCTTAGCCGCTCACTACGAGCAGTACTTC. Protein sequence: CASSLAAHYEQYF.

This clonotype was picked up a small number of times. A much bigger clone sits one base away, suggesting this may be a read error. The V call is TRBV5-1, the J call TRBJ2-5, with 7 positions matching TRBD2. Per germline, CDR1 SGHRS and CDR2 YFSETQ. The CDR3 covers 13 residues. As DNA, the CDR3 is TGCGCCAGCAGTAAGAGCGGGGAAGAGACCCGGTACTTC. Translated: CASSKSGEETRYF.

This rearrangement joins TRBV4-1 to TRBJ1-5; the D gene is possibly TRBD1 (5 bases). CDR1 is MGHRA, CDR2 YSYEKL, per germline. The CDR3 has 16 residues. Between the trimmed V and J ends, which lost 3 bases and 7 bases, there was a span of 19 bases. Here the CDR3 DNA reads TGCGCCAGCAGCCAGTCCCTTGGGCAGGGTGAACAGCCCCAGCATTTT. Residues: CASSQSLGQGEQPQHF.

The chain has TRBV7-2 and TRBJ1-2; D perhaps matches TRBD1 (6 bases). V shed 4 bases and J shed 1 base, with 13 bases lying between them. This CDR3 contains 15 residues. Per the germline V gene, CDR1 is SGHTA and CDR2 is FQGNSA. The CDR3 protein is CASSSRTANNYGYTF. CDR3 DNA: TGTGCCAGCAGCTCCCGGACAGCCAATAACTATGGCTACACCTTC.

About this clonotype itself: A much larger clone lies a single base off, so this may be a read error. The chain uses TRBV7-2 and TRBJ2-2; D might be TRBD1 (5 bases). Germline V gene lookup returns CDR1 SGHTA and CDR2 FQGNSA. The CDR3 consists of 14 residues. DNA of the CDR3: TGTGTCAGCAGGTTGCAGGGGAACACCGGGGAGCTGTTTTTT. It yields the protein CVSRLQGNTGELFF. Combining the CDR3 with reference TRBV7-2 and TRBJ2-2 gives the whole variable domain GAGVSQSPSNKVTEKGKDVELRCDPISGHTALYWYRQSLGQGLEFLIYFQGNSAPDKSGLPSDRFSAERTGGSVSTLTIQRTQQEDSAVYLCVSRLQGNTGELFFGEGSRLTVL.

This clonotype was observed many times. This chain joins TRBV6-5 and TRBJ2-2, with TRBD2 matching over 7 bases. The CDR3 runs 15 residues. V trimming: 0 bases; J trimming: 5 bases; junction bases outside the gene matches: 3. Looked up from germline, CDR1 is MNHEY and CDR2 is SVGAGI. CDR3 in DNA: TGTGCCAGCAGTTACTCGGGGGGGGTAACCGGGGAGCTGTTTTTT. Translated: CASSYSGGVTGELFF.

This clonotype was recorded at least ten times. CDR3 sequence reads: CAISETGDSNQPQHF. The CDR3 coding sequence is TGTGCCATCAGTGAAACGGGGGATAGCAATCAGCCCCAGCATTTT. J is TRBJ1-5 and V is TRBV10-3; tentatively, D is TRBD1 (5 bases). Germline V CDR1 and CDR2: ENHRY, SYGVKD. The CDR3 length is 15 residues. V was trimmed by 3 bases and J by 0 bases, leaving 9 bases between them.

This sequence joins TRBV4-1 and TRBJ1-5; 10 bases map to TRBD1. The V gene's germline CDR1 is MGHRA and CDR2 YSYEKL. This CDR3 region has 17 residues. V trimming: 4 bases; J trimming: 7 bases; junction bases outside the gene matches: 13. Written as DNA, the CDR3 is TGCGCCAGCAGCCTTGTACCGGGACAGGGGTTAACACAGCCCCAGCATTTT. It translates to CASSLVPGQGLTQPQHF.